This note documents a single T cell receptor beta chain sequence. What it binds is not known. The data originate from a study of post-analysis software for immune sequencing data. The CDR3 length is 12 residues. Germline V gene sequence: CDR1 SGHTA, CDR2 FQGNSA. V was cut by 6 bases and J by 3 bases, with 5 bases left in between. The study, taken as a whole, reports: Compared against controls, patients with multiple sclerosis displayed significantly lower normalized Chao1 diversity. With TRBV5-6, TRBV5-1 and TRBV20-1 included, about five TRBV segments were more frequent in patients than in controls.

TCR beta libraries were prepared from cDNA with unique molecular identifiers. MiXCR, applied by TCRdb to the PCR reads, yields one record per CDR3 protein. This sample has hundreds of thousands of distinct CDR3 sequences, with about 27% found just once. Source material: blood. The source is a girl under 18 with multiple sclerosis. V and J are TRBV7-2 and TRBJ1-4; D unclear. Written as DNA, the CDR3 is TGTGCCAGCAGGGTACCTAATGAAAAACTGTTTTTT. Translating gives CASRVPNEKLFF.